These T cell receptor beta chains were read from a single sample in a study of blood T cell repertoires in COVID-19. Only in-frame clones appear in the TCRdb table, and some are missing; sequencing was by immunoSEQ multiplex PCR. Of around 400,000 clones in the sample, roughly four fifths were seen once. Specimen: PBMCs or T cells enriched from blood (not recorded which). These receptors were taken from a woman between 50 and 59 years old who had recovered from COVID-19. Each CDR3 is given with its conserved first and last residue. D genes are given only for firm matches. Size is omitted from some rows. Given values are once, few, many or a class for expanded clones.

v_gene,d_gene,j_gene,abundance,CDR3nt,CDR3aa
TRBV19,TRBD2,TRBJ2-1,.,TGTGCCAGTAGTATTGGACTAGCGGGAGGGAATGAGCAGTTCTTC,CASSIGLAGGNEQFF
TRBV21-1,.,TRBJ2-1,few,TGTGCCAGCAGCAAAGCGGCACTAGCGGGAGGGGGGAATGAGCAGTTCTTC,CASSKAALAGGGNEQFF
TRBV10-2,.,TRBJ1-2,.,TGCGCCAGCAGTGAGCCCCGGCCCAGGCCTGGGGGCACGGAGCATGGCTACACCTTC,CASSEPRPRPGGTEHGYTF
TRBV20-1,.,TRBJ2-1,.,TGCAGTGCTAGTGGGGTGGGAGTTTCCTACAATGAGCAGTTCTTC,CSASGVGVSYNEQFF
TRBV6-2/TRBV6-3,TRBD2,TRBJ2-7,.,TGTGCCAGCAGTCCCAAACGAAGCGGGAGGCCGGCGGAGGGGTACTTC,CASSPKRSGRPAEGYF
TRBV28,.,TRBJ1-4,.,TGTGCCAGCAGTTTGATATCCCAGGCAACTAATGAAAAACTGTTTTTT,CASSLISQATNEKLFF
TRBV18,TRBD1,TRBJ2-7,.,TGTGCCAGCTCACCGGACAGGGGGCTCGAGCAGTACTTC,CASSPDRGLEQYF
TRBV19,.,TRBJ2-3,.,TGTGCCAGTAGTATAGAGGTACCGGGAGTATCAGATACGCAGTATTTT,CASSIEVPGVSDTQYF
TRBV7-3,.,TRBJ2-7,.,TGTGCCAGCAGCTTAGGTATGGGCGCCCTTGACGAGCAGTACTTC,CASSLGMGALDEQYF
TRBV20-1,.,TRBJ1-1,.,TGCAGTGCTAGCGACAGCGGGACTTTCTTT,CSASDSGTFF
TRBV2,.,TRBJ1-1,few,TGTGCCAGCAGTTCGTTCGTAGACACTGAAGCTTTCTTT,CASSSFVDTEAFF
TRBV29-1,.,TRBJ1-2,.,TGCAGCGTACAGGGTATTGATGGCTACACCTTC,CSVQGIDGYTF
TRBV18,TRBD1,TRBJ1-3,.,TGTGCCAGCTCACCGGGACAGCCTCGCTATTTT,CASSPGQPRYF
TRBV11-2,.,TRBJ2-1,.,TGTGCCAGCAGCCTCGCCGGGAAGGGCGATGAGCAGTTCTTC,CASSLAGKGDEQFF
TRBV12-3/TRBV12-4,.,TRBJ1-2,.,TGTGCCAGCAGTTTATCAGGCACGCCCGGCAACACCTTC,CASSLSGTPGNTF
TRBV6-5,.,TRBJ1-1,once,TGTGCCAGCAGTTGGCAGGGGATTACGGGTGAAGCTTTCTTT,CASSWQGITGEAFF
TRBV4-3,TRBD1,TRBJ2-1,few,TGCGCCAGCAGCCAAGGGGGACAGTTTTTGAACTACAATGAGCAGTTCTTC,CASSQGGQFLNYNEQFF
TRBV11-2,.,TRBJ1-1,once,TGTGCCAGCAGCCCCATAACAGAAGCTTTCTTT,CASSPITEAFF
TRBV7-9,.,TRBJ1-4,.,TGTGCCAGCAGCTTAGAAGCAGGGGCAACTAATGAAAAACTGTTTTTT,CASSLEAGATNEKLFF
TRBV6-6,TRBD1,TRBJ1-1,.,TGTGCCAGCAGTCCTACCGGGACAGGAGATAGAAAGGAAGTGGCTTTCTTT,CASSPTGTGDRKEVAFF
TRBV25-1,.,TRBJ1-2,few,TGTGCCAGCAGTCCTACAGGGATTTTGGGCTACACCTTC,CASSPTGILGYTF
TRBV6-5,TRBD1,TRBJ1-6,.,TGTGCCAGCAGTTATCGGGACAGTAAGAATTCACCCCTCCACTTT,CASSYRDSKNSPLHF
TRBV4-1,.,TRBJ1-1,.,TGCGCCAGCAGCCAGCACAGTTCGTCCACTGAAGCTTTCTTT,CASSQHSSSTEAFF
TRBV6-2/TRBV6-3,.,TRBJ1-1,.,TGTGCCAGCAGTCTCCAGTCGATGAACACTGAAGCTTTCTTT,CASSLQSMNTEAFF
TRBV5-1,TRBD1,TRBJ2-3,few,TGCGCCAGCGCTCCGGACAGGGGGAGGACAGATACGCAGTATTTT,CASAPDRGRTDTQYF
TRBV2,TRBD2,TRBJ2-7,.,TGTGCCAGCAGAGAGGGACTAGCGAGAACCTACGAGCAGTACTTC,CASREGLARTYEQYF
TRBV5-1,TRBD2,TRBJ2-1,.,TGCGCCAGCAGCTTGCGGGGACTACAAAACAATGAGCAGTTCTTC,CASSLRGLQNNEQFF
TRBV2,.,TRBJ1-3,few,TGTGCCAGCAGTGAAAGCAGGCAGTCTAACACCATATATTTT,CASSESRQSNTIYF
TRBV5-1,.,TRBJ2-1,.,TGCGCCAGCAGACTAACGCTCGACGGCTCCTACAATGAGCAGTTCTTC,CASRLTLDGSYNEQFF